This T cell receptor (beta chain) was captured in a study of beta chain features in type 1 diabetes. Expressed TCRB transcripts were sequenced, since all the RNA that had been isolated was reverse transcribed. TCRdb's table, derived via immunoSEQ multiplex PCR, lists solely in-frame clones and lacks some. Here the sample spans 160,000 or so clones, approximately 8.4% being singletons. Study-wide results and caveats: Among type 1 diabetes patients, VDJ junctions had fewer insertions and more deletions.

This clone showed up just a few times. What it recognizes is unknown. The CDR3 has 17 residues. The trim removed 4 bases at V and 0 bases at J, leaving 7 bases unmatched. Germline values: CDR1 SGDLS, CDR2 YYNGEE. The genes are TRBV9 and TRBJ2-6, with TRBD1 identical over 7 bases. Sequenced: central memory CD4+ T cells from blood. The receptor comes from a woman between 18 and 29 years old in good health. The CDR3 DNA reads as TGTGCCAGCAGCACGAGGACAGGCAGCTCTGGGGCCAACGTCCTGACTTTC. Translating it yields CASSTRTGSSGANVLTF.